These 19 T cell receptor beta chains were all obtained from the same sample, sequenced in a study of blood T cell repertoires in COVID-19. Sequenced by immunoSEQ multiplex PCR; TCRdb stores in-frame clones only, minus some. The sample consists of some 300,000 clones, over 75% of them appearing once. Sequencing was done on a sample of PBMCs or T cells enriched from blood (not recorded which). All receptors derive from a woman aged 25 to 45 who had recovered from COVID-19.

The J gene is TRBJ1-2, the V gene TRBV20-1; no clear D gene. CDR1 is DFQATT and CDR2 is SNEGSKA in the germline V gene (reference sequence). Trimming took off 3 bases at V and 4 bases at J, with 15 bases between the two ends. CDR3 length equals 14 residues. The CDR3 nucleotides are TGCAGTGCTAGTGTGTCGGGATCCTCCTATGGCTACACCTTC. Protein sequence: CSASVSGSSYGYTF.

Concerning this clone itself: Its ends do not fully match the called genes, so a read error is possible. V is TRBV28 and J is TRBJ2-7, with D possibly being TRBD2 (5 bases). Germline V gene data show CDR1 as MDHEN and CDR2 as SYDVKM. The CDR3 totals 14 residues. Written as DNA, the CDR3 is TGTGCCAGCAGTTCCCCCGAGGGTAACCCCCTCTCTCTCTTC. Translation: CASSSPEGNPLSLF.

V gene TRBV12-5 combines with J gene TRBJ2-1; 8 nucleotides agree with TRBD2. This CDR3 is built from 17 residues. CDR1 is LGHNT and CDR2 is FRNRAP in the germline V gene. V dropped 1 base and J dropped 4; count of bases not matched to a gene: 9. This chain's CDR3 is CASGLGSGGAWYNEQFF. The CDR3 nucleotides read TGTGCTAGTGGTTTGGGATCCGGGGGGGCCTGGTACAATGAGCAGTTCTTC.

The V gene is TRBV2, the J gene TRBJ2-7, with a weak D call TRBD1 (5 bases). This CDR3 is 12 amino acids long. Between the trimmed V and J ends, which lost 8 bases and 4 bases, there was a span of 12 bases. The germline V gene has CDR1 SNHLY and CDR2 FYNNEI. Written as DNA, the CDR3 is TGTGCCAGCCGTCACAGGACGTACGAGCAGTACTTC. The encoded protein is CASRHRTYEQYF. The entire variable domain, with the rest obtained from reference TRBV2 and TRBJ2-7, is as follows: EPEVTQTPSHQVTQMGQEVILRCVPISNHLYFYWYRQILGQKVEFLVSFYNNEISEKSEIFDDQFSVERPDGSNFTLKIRSTKLEDSAMYFCASRHRTYEQYFGPGTRLTVT.

The gene calls are TRBV25-1 and TRBJ2-7; 9 bases fit TRBD1. V dropped 2 bases and J dropped 0; count of bases not matched to a gene: 8. This CDR3 is 17 amino acids long. Germline CDR1 and CDR2: MGHDK and SYGVNS. CDR3 DNA sequence: TGTGCCAGCAGTGAACCCGAAGGACAGGGGCGCTCCTACGAGCAGTACTTC. It codes for CASSEPEGQGRSYEQYF.

The chain combines TRBV18 with TRBJ1-6; weak D call: TRBD1 (5 bases). This CDR3 contains 17 residues. Germline V lookup: CDR1 KGHSH, CDR2 LQKENI. Deletions cut 2 bases from V and 1 base from J, with 12 bases between. The CDR3 DNA sequence: TGTGCCAGCTCACCAGTCGGGGGTGGTTCCTATAATTCACCCCTCCACTTT. Its translation: CASSPVGGGSYNSPLHF.

CDR3 sequence reads: CASSVQGSYGYTF. The DNA of the CDR3 is TGTGCCAGCAGTGTACAGGGATCCTATGGCTACACCTTC. This chain joins TRBV28 and TRBJ1-2; maybe TRBD1 (6 bases). Germline V gene lookup returns CDR1 MDHEN and CDR2 SYDVKM. This CDR3 region has 13 residues. V was trimmed by 5 bases and J by 4 bases, leaving 11 bases between them.

The CDR3 nucleotides read TGTGCCAGCAGTCTACTCCGGACAGGGGGTACTGAAGCTTTCTTT. Amino acids: CASSLLRTGGTEAFF. This rearrangement joins TRBV2 to TRBJ1-1; 10 nucleotides agree with TRBD1. CDR1 is SNHLY and CDR2 is FYNNEI in the germline V gene. The CDR3 spans 15 residues. The J segment lost 5 bases and the V segment lost 5 bases, leaving 8 bases of the junction unmatched.

As regards this clone: The junction differs from germline at one of its ends, possibly a read error. The chain carries TRBV9 and TRBJ2-7; D is perhaps TRBD2 (7 bases). The germline CDR1 and CDR2 sequences are SGDLS and YYNGEE. This CDR3 is built from 17 residues. The CDR3, as DNA: TGCGCCAGCAGCGCCGGATTGGGGGGGGCCACACCCTACGAGCAGTACTTC. It specifies CASSAGLGGATPYEQYF.

The rearrangement joins TRBV7-9 to TRBJ2-1; D remains unclear. CDR1 is SEHNR and CDR2 is FQNEAQ in the germline V gene (reference sequence). This CDR3 contains 14 residues. The V gene lost 3 bases and the J gene lost 3 bases, with 9 bases spanning the gap. This CDR3 reads CASSFRGSYNEQFF. The CDR3 DNA reads TGTGCCAGCAGCTTCCGAGGCAGCTACAATGAGCAGTTCTTC.

This clone came up a few times. This CDR3 is CASSLGGAGANQPQHF. The CDR3 nucleotides read TGTGCCAGCAGTTTGGGGGGGGCAGGGGCTAATCAGCCCCAGCATTTT. The J gene is TRBJ1-5, the V gene TRBV27, with D possibly being TRBD1 (6 bases). The CDR3 is 16 amino acids. The germline V gene has CDR1 MNHEY and CDR2 SMNVEV (reference sequence). V was pared by 3 bases and J by 4 bases, with 16 bases between.

V is TRBV10-1 and J is TRBJ2-2, with TRBD2 as a possible D gene (5 bases). Germline V gene data show CDR1 as WNHNN and CDR2 as SYGVQD (reference sequence). This CDR3 is 16 amino acids long. Trimming stripped 3 bases from V and 4 bases from J, with 15 bases between. CDR3 coding DNA: TGCGCCAGCAGTGACCAACGGGGTTCTCTCACCGGGGAGCTGTTTTTT. This sequence encodes CASSDQRGSLTGELFF.

The V and J genes are TRBV28 and TRBJ2-7; 7 bases line up with TRBD2. Trimming cost V 6 bases and J 0 bases; bases outside gene matches: 11. The CDR3 is 16 amino acids. CDR1 and CDR2 (germline): MDHEN, SYDVKM. CDR3 coding DNA: TGTGCCAGCAGGGTCGGGGGGAACGCTTACTCCTACGAGCAGTACTTC. Translating it yields CASRVGGNAYSYEQYF. Filled out from reference TRBV28 and TRBJ2-7, the complete variable domain reads DVKVTQSSRYLVKRTGEKVFLECVQDMDHENMFWYRQDPGLGLRLIYFSYDVKMKEKGDIPEGYSVSREKKERFSLILESASTNQTSMYLCASRVGGNAYSYEQYFGPGTRLTVT.

V gene TRBV18 combines with J gene TRBJ1-6; the match to TRBD1 covers 8 bases. V trimming: 2 bases; J trimming: 5 bases; junction bases outside the gene matches: 2. This CDR3 has 15 residues. Germline-derived CDR1 and CDR2 are KGHSH and LQKENI. The CDR3 loop is CASSPRTGHNSPLHF. CDR3 sequence (DNA): TGTGCCAGCTCACCAAGGACAGGGCATAATTCACCCCTCCACTTT.

The CDR3 DNA sequence: TGTGCCAGCAGTTACGTCTTCGGGGTTGATAGCAATCAGCCCCAGCATTTT. This codes for CASSYVFGVDSNQPQHF. The genes are TRBV6-2 or TRBV6-3 and TRBJ1-5; no definite D call. The length of the CDR3 is 17 residues. Per the germline V gene, CDR1 is MNHEY and CDR2 is SVGEGT. Trimming took 2 bases from V and 0 from J, leaving 14 bases between them.

The chain combines TRBV11-2 with TRBJ2-7; 9 bases are shared with TRBD1. Germline trimming cut 0 bases from V and 4 bases from J; bases unmatched to any gene: 10. The germline V gene encodes CDR1 SGHAT and CDR2 FQNNGV. The CDR3 extends over 17 amino acids. CDR3 coding DNA: TGTGCCAGCAGCTTAGAGAGGGGACAGGGCCGGGGGTACGAGCAGTACTTC. As protein: CASSLERGQGRGYEQYF.

The count of this clone is one. J is TRBJ2-7 and V is TRBV21-1; the D call of TRBD1 is as the table states it, not checked on the DNA. TRBV21-1 is recorded as a pseudogene. The CDR3 has 19 amino acids. For the CDR3, the DNA is TGTGCCAGCAGCAAAGACCAACCTGTGGACAGCCCCAAACCCTACGAGCAGTACTTC. It yields the protein CASSKDQPVDSPKPYEQYF.

With regard to this clone: Other DNA sequences from this sample encode an identical CDR3 as well. The CDR3 DNA reads as TGTGCCAGTAGTAGGGGGGGTGAAAAACTGTTTTTT. The encoded protein is CASSRGGEKLFF. V usage is TRBV19 and J usage is TRBJ1-4, with D possibly TRBD1 on 5 matching bases. V lost 4 bases, J lost 7 bases, and 7 bases lay in between. The length of the CDR3 is 12 residues. Per germline, CDR1 LNHDA and CDR2 SQIVND (reference sequence).

V usage is TRBV9 and J usage is TRBJ2-3, with TRBD2 identical over 9 bases. Germline CDR1 reads SGDLS; CDR2 reads YYNGEE. The CDR3 sequence is 16 residues long. Losses at the gene ends were 0 bases for V and 4 bases for J; bases not matched to a gene: 6. This CDR3 is CASSVDLAGAADTQYF. DNA of the CDR3: TGTGCCAGCAGCGTAGATTTAGCGGGGGCTGCAGATACGCAGTATTTT.